The T cell receptor beta chain under discussion was sequenced for a study of T cells in Graves' hyperthyroidism and ophthalmopathy. Amplified regions were TCR beta CDR3 sequences from RNA transcripts. First-round RT-PCR targeting the TCR CDR3 was performed with the HTBI primer set. TCRdb reprocessed the multiplex PCR reads with MiXCR, giving one entry per CDR3 protein. The data hold approximately 300,000 distinct CDR3 sequences, with over 15% observed a single time. This clonotype was counted only a few times. The CDR3 has 16 residues. Germline assignment: CDR1 LNHNV and CDR2 YYDKDF (reference sequence). J gave up 7 bases and V 5 bases, and 15 bases lay outside the gene matches.

The source material was blood. The receptor comes from a woman aged 55-70 years with Graves' ophthalmopathy. The chain recombines TRBV15 with TRBJ1-2; 8 bases fit TRBD1. CDR3 amino acids: CATSRTPDRVDRGYTF. The DNA of the CDR3 is TGTGCCACCAGCCGAACCCCGGACAGGGTTGATCGTGGCTACACCTTC. Drawing the rest from reference TRBV15 and TRBJ1-2, the complete variable domain is DAMVIQNPRYQVTQFGKPVTLSCSQTLNHNVMYWYQQKSSQAPKLLFHYYDKDFNNEADTPDNFQSRRPNTSFCFLDIRSPGLGDTAMYLCATSRTPDRVDRGYTFGSGTRLTVV.